Presented here are 25 T cell receptor beta chains from one specimen sequenced in a study of regulatory and conventional T cells in RAG deficiency. Method: immunoSEQ multiplex PCR; TCRdb's copy keeps in-frame clones and lacks some. The table lists tens of thousands of clones, around nine tenths of them singletons, with roughly an eighth in the top ten. These data are also associated with another study on regulatory T cells. That report adds: The PCR used 52 TRBV and 13 TRBJ primers.

Sequenced material: CD8+ T cells sorted from blood. The receptors come from a human donor in good health.

V gene TRBV7-6 combines with J gene TRBJ2-3; D perhaps matches TRBD2 (5 bases). The length of the CDR3 is 16 residues. Trimming took 3 bases from V and 0 from J, leaving 13 bases between them. Germline V gene sequence: CDR1 SGHVS, CDR2 FNYEAQ. CDR3 residues: CASSLSVALSTDTQYF. CDR3 coding DNA: TGTGCCAGCAGCTTGAGTGTAGCGTTAAGCACAGATACGCAGTATTTT.

This sequence joins TRBV2 and TRBJ2-7, with D tentatively TRBD1 (6 bases). Trimming left V 2 bases short and J 3 bases short, with 17 bases between. This CDR3 contains 16 residues. Germline CDR1 and CDR2: SNHLY and FYNNEI. CDR3 sequence (DNA): TGTGCCAGCAGTGAAAGTTTGGCAGGGGCGAACTACGAGCAGTACTTC. Translated, it gives CASSESLAGANYEQYF. The entire variable domain, with the rest obtained from reference TRBV2 and TRBJ2-7, is as follows: EPEVTQTPSHQVTQMGQEVILRCVPISNHLYFYWYRQILGQKVEFLVSFYNNEISEKSEIFDDQFSVERPDGSNFTLKIRSTKLEDSAMYFCASSESLAGANYEQYFGPGTRLTVT.

The rearrangement joins TRBV6-1 to TRBJ1-2; no clear D. CDR3 length: 13 amino acids. The V and J ends lost 8 bases and 5 bases respectively, with 15 bases between them. Per germline, CDR1 MNHNS and CDR2 SASEGT. This CDR3 is CASRPKGSYGYTF. The CDR3, as DNA: TGTGCCAGCCGGCCTAAGGGTAGTTATGGCTACACCTTC.

The chain is built from TRBV28 and TRBJ1-5; 8 nucleotides agree with TRBD1. Germline loops: CDR1 MDHEN, CDR2 SYDVKM. The CDR3 is 16 amino acids. The V gene end was trimmed by 5 bases and the J gene end by 4 bases; junction bases not matched to a gene: 10. CDR3 residues: CASSPHTGGGNQPQHF. CDR3 sequence (DNA): TGTGCCAGCAGTCCTCACACAGGGGGTGGTAATCAGCCCCAGCATTTT.

The J gene is TRBJ2-5, the V gene TRBV7-9; no clear D gene. The assigned J gene may be wrong: the sequence end matches TRBJ2-7 better. The CDR3 sequence is 12 residues long. CDR1 is SEHNR and CDR2 is FQNEAQ in the germline V gene (reference sequence). CDR3 loop: CASSFFSIEQYF. CDR3 in DNA: TGTGCCAGCAGCTTCTTTAGCATCGAGCAGTACTTC.

This clone was detected a few times. The chain joins TRBV30 to TRBJ1-6, with D unclear. Germline V gives CDR1 GTSNPN, CDR2 SVGIG (reference sequence). The germline V and J ends were trimmed by 2 bases and 0 bases, with 11 bases remaining between them. The CDR3 length is 16 residues. The CDR3 spells CAWSLASRSYNSPLHF. The CDR3 region has the DNA TGTGCCTGGAGTCTTGCGAGTCGCTCCTATAATTCACCCCTCCACTTT.

This chain joins TRBV14 and TRBJ1-2; D uncertain. Trimming pared 0 bases from V and 4 bases from J, leaving 12 bases between. This CDR3 is built from 15 residues. The germline V gene encodes CDR1 SGHDN and CDR2 FVKESK. The CDR3 sequence: CASSQESSTFYGYTF. CDR3 DNA: TGTGCCAGCAGCCAAGAGTCGAGCACCTTCTATGGCTACACCTTC.

V usage is TRBV19 and J usage is TRBJ2-5; no definite D call. The germline V and J ends were trimmed by 5 bases and 2 bases, with 18 bases remaining between them. The CDR3 runs 16 residues. CDR1 is LNHDA and CDR2 is SQIVND in the germline V gene (reference sequence). CDR3 in amino acids: CASSGPRATTQETQYF. In DNA form, the CDR3 reads TGTGCCAGTAGTGGCCCGCGCGCCACTACTCAAGAGACCCAGTACTTC.

This chain joins TRBV19 and TRBJ2-5, with TRBD1 matching over 8 bases. After removal of 4 bases from V and 2 bases from J, the junction contained 6 bases not matched to a gene. Germline CDR1 reads LNHDA; CDR2 reads SQIVND (reference sequence). The CDR3 covers 15 residues. The CDR3 loop reads CASSRGQDLQETQYF. In DNA form, the CDR3 reads TGTGCCAGTAGTAGGGGACAGGACCTACAAGAGACCCAGTACTTC.

A note on this clone: Since no conserved phenylalanine or tryptophan closes the CDR3, a read error is the likely cause. This chain uses TRBV5-1 with TRBJ1-4; the D gene is possibly TRBD1 (5 bases). V shed 2 bases and J shed 7 bases, with 15 bases lying between them. Germline CDR1 is SGHRS and CDR2 is YFSETQ. This CDR3 is 15 amino acids long. In nucleotides, the CDR3 is TGCGCCAGCAGCTTTAATGTCGTCGGGGGTGAAAAACTGTTTTCT. This codes for CASSFNVVGGEKLFS.

The rearrangement links TRBV7-2 to TRBJ2-3; 7 bases map to TRBD2. The germline gives CDR1 SGHTA, CDR2 FQGNSA. The CDR3 extends over 16 amino acids. V shed 5 bases and J 5 bases; nucleotides not matched to a gene: 13. CDR3 region: CASSPRGGSRVDTQYF. The CDR3 nucleotides are TGTGCCAGCAGCCCCCGGGGAGGGTCCCGGGTAGATACGCAGTATTTT.

The V call is TRBV5-4, the J call TRBJ2-5; the match to TRBD1 covers 9 bases. Per germline, CDR1 SGHNT and CDR2 YYREEE (reference sequence). V was clipped by 4 bases and J by 7 bases; unmatched bases: 5. The CDR3 contains 13 residues. The CDR3 is CASSRDREGTQYF. The CDR3 nucleotides read TGTGCCAGCAGCCGGGACAGGGAAGGGACCCAGTACTTC. Together with reference TRBV5-4 and TRBJ2-5, the CDR3 gives the full variable domain: ETGVTQSPTHLIKTRGQQVTLRCSSQSGHNTVSWYQQALGQGPQFIFQYYREEENGRGNFPPRFSGLQFPNYSSELNVNALELDDSALYLCASSRDREGTQYFGPGTRLLVL.

The chain employs TRBV19 and TRBJ1-5, with D perhaps matching TRBD1 (6 bases). The length of the CDR3 is 16 residues. The V gene's germline CDR1 is LNHDA and CDR2 SQIVND (reference sequence). V lost 4 bases, J lost 0 bases, and 13 bases lay in between. The CDR3 loop is CASSTQTGNSNQPQHF. The CDR3 DNA is TGTGCCAGTAGTACGCAGACAGGTAATAGCAATCAGCCCCAGCATTTT.

The chain employs TRBV19 and TRBJ1-5, with D perhaps matching TRBD1 (5 bases). This CDR3 comprises 16 residues. The ends were cut back, 5 bases at V and 3 bases at J, with 17 bases in the middle. Germline V gene sequence: CDR1 LNHDA, CDR2 SQIVND (reference sequence). The CDR3 DNA sequence: TGTGCCAGTAGTGCCACCGACAGAGGGATCAATCAGCCCCAGCATTTT. This translates into CASSATDRGINQPQHF.

In this sample, this clone turned up a few times. V is TRBV7-9 and J is TRBJ2-7; D is possibly TRBD2 (7 bases). The CDR3 covers 16 residues. Germline loops: CDR1 SEHNR, CDR2 FQNEAQ (reference sequence). V lost 5 bases and J lost 2, with 19 bases in between. CDR3 in DNA: TGTGCCAGCAGCCAAGATATAGGAGGGGGGGCCTACGAGCAGTACTTC. It encodes CASSQDIGGGAYEQYF.

This clone was picked up a small number of times. The V and J genes are TRBV6-1 and TRBJ1-2; TRBD1 might be the D (6 bases). V gave up 1 base and J gave up 5 bases, with 14 bases separating them. This CDR3 is 15 amino acids long. Germline CDR1 MNHNS, CDR2 SASEGT. CDR3 coding DNA: TGTGCCAGCAGTGAAGGATGGGGGGGCTCGTATGGCTACACCTTC. Translation gives CASSEGWGGSYGYTF.

The genes are TRBV10-2 and TRBJ1-2, with D possibly matching TRBD1 (5 bases). V lost 2 bases and J lost 5, with 9 bases in between. There are 13 residues in the CDR3. In germline, CDR1 is WSHSY, CDR2 SAAADI. This CDR3 is CASSERGGYGYTF. The DNA of the CDR3 is TGCGCCAGCAGTGAGCGGGGGGGGTATGGCTACACCTTC.

The V and J genes are TRBV7-9 and TRBJ1-1, with D uncertain. Trimming stripped 5 bases from V and 5 bases from J, with 15 bases between. CDR3 length equals 14 residues. From germline, CDR1 is SEHNR and CDR2 FQNEAQ (reference sequence). This CDR3 reads CASSPPRQGTEAFF. Here the CDR3 DNA reads TGTGCCAGCAGCCCCCCCCGGCAAGGGACTGAAGCTTTCTTT.

The V gene is TRBV19, the J gene TRBJ2-7; TRBD1 is a possible D gene (6 bases). Trimming left V 1 base short and J 3 bases short, with 10 bases between. The germline V gene has CDR1 LNHDA and CDR2 SQIVND (reference sequence). The CDR3 is 14 amino acids. CDR3 in amino acids: CASSIGGQLYEQYF. CDR3 bases: TGTGCCAGTAGTATAGGCGGACAGCTCTACGAGCAGTACTTC.

This chain connects TRBV28 to TRBJ1-2; D not resolved. V gave up 10 bases and J gave up 0 bases, with 12 bases separating them. Germline CDR1 and CDR2: MDHEN and SYDVKM. The CDR3 runs to 13 residues. In DNA, the CDR3 is TGTGCCACTAGAGGAGCCTCTAACTATGGCTACACCTTC. Translated: CATRGASNYGYTF.

This clone turned up a few times. V gene TRBV7-2 combines with J gene TRBJ1-1; D ambiguous. The CDR3 runs to 13 residues. CDR1 SGHTA and CDR2 FQGNSA come from the germline V gene. V shed 2 bases and J shed 4 bases, with 8 bases lying between them. DNA for the CDR3: TGTGCCAGCAGCTTACGGGGAGCCACTGAAGCTTTCTTT. This gives the protein CASSLRGATEAFF.

The chain combines TRBV5-1 with TRBJ2-5; the D gene is possibly TRBD1 (5 bases). The closer fit of TRBJ2-7 to the DNA end suggests the J call may be wrong. Germline lookup yields CDR1 SGHRS and CDR2 YFSETQ. The length of the CDR3 is 14 residues. The CDR3: CASSLETVSYEQYF. The CDR3 DNA reads as TGCGCCAGCAGCTTGGAGACAGTTTCCTACGAGCAGTACTTC.

The V call is TRBV28, the J call TRBJ1-5, with D possibly TRBD1 on 5 matching bases. This CDR3 comprises 12 residues. Deletions cut 6 bases from V and 4 bases from J, with 7 bases between. CDR1 and CDR2 (germline): MDHEN, SYDVKM. In DNA, the CDR3 is TGTGCCAGCAGGGGGCAGAATCAGCCCCAGCATTTT. It specifies CASRGQNQPQHF.

To note about this clone: Other DNA sequences in this sample translate to the same CDR3. The gene calls are TRBV5-6 and TRBJ2-5, with 11 bases aligning to TRBD2. The junction had 3 bases not matched to a gene; V was cut back by 0 bases and J by 5 bases. Germline CDR1 is SGHDT and CDR2 is YYEEEE. This CDR3 spans 15 amino acids. The CDR3: CASSLASGGTETQYF. The CDR3 DNA sequence: TGTGCCAGCAGCTTGGCTAGCGGGGGGACGGAGACCCAGTACTTC.

This chain joins TRBV6-5 and TRBJ1-1, with D unresolved. With 2 bases removed from V and 6 bases from J, the gap between germline ends came to 10 bases. Germline assignment: CDR1 MNHEY and CDR2 SVGAGI. The CDR3 consists of 13 residues. CDR3 region: CASSYPASAEAFF. CDR3 in DNA: TGTGCCAGCAGTTACCCCGCCTCCGCTGAAGCTTTCTTT.